Listed below are T cell receptor beta chains from one sample, sequenced in a study of T cell changes during pregnancy in multiple sclerosis. Sequencing was performed with immunoSEQ multiplex PCR; in TCRdb, only in-frame clones are kept and a portion is missing. This repertoire shows about 62,000 clones, about 90% found once; its top ten account for more than 2.5%. The sequences come from peripheral blood, collected in the second trimester of pregnancy. These receptors originate from a female donor in good health, enrolled as a control in a pregnancy study. CDR3s include the opening cysteine and the closing phenylalanine or tryptophan. D genes are given only for firm matches. Only some rows state a clone size, as once, few, many or a class for expanded clones.

.	TRBV5-4	TRBJ2-7	.	TGTGCCAGCAGCTTGGGAGTGAAAACCATCTACGAGCAGTACTTC	CASSLGVKTIYEQYF
.	TRBV7-2	TRBJ2-1	.	TGTGCCAGCAGCTTATATTCGGCAGGGATGGGCAATGAGCAGTTCTTC	CASSLYSAGMGNEQFF
TRBD1	TRBV5-4	TRBJ1-3	.	TGTGCCAGCAGCTTGTCTCCAGGGGGGATCTCTGGAAACACCATATATTTT	CASSLSPGGISGNTIYF
.	TRBV6-4	TRBJ2-1	once	TGTGCCAGCAGTTTTAACAATGAGCAGTTCTTC	CASSFNNEQFF
.	TRBV2	TRBJ2-2	.	TGTGCCAGCAGTGGCCCTCGGGGATCGAACACCGGGGAGCTGTTTTTT	CASSGPRGSNTGELFF
.	TRBV30	TRBJ1-6	once	TGTGCCTGGAGTCCGAACCCCGGGTCACCCCTCCACTTT	CAWSPNPGSPLHF
TRBD1	TRBV7-3	TRBJ2-1	.	TGTGCCAGCAGCCTCGACAGGGGGCCTTACAATGAGCAGTTCTTC	CASSLDRGPYNEQFF
.	TRBV18	TRBJ1-6	.	TGTGCCAGCTCACCAGATCCCGAGTCACCCCTCCACTTT	CASSPDPESPLHF
.	TRBV18	TRBJ2-1	.	TGTGCCAGCTCCCGCCGAGGTCAAGTTTCCTACAATGAGCAGTTCTTC	CASSRRGQVSYNEQFF
TRBD1	TRBV6-1	TRBJ1-5	.	TGTGCCAGCAGTGTGACAGGGGACAATCAGCCCCAGCATTTT	CASSVTGDNQPQHF
.	TRBV2	TRBJ1-1	.	TGTGCCAGCAGTGAAAGGACATTCTCCGCTGAAGCTTTCTTT	CASSERTFSAEAFF
.	TRBV5-8	TRBJ1-2	.	TGTGCCAGCAGCTTGGGGCCGGGTAACTATGGCTACACCTTC	CASSLGPGNYGYTF
.	TRBV5-1	TRBJ2-5	.	TGCGCCAGCACAGGGGAAGGCCAAGAGACCCAGTACTTC	CASTGEGQETQYF
TRBD2	TRBV4-2	TRBJ2-2	once	TGTGCCAGCAGCCAAGGGCTAGCGGGAAAGAACGGGGAGCTGTTTTTT	CASSQGLAGKNGELFF
.	TRBV6-6	TRBJ1-4	.	TGTGCCAGCAGTTATAGTCTAACTAATGAAAAACTGTTTTTT	CASSYSLTNEKLFF
.	TRBV9	TRBJ2-7	.	TGTGCCAGCAGCGTAGCTACAGGTTCATCCTACGAGCAGTACTTC	CASSVATGSSYEQYF
.	TRBV6-1	TRBJ2-7	.	TGTGCCAGCAGTGAACCCGACAGTTACGAGCAGTACTTC	CASSEPDSYEQYF
TRBD1	TRBV4-2	TRBJ2-6	once	TGTGCCAGCAGCCAGGACGAGCTGACAGGGTTGGGGCCCGGGGCCAACGTCCTGACTTTC	CASSQDELTGLGPGANVLTF
TRBD1	TRBV28	TRBJ2-1	.	TGTGCCAGCAGGCAGGGACAGGGTGCCTACAATGAGCAGTTCTTC	CASRQGQGAYNEQFF
.	TRBV11-2	TRBJ1-1	.	TGTGCCAGCAGTCTGGGCGTCGGCACTGAAGCTTTCTTT	CASSLGVGTEAFF
.	TRBV6-6	TRBJ1-1	.	TGTGCCAGCAGTTACTCGGACAGCATGAACACTGAAGCTTTCTTT	CASSYSDSMNTEAFF
TRBD1	TRBV2	TRBJ1-3	.	TGTGCCAGCAGGCGGGGGACAGGGCGATGGAACTCTGGAAACACCATATATTTT	CASRRGTGRWNSGNTIYF
TRBD2	TRBV6-6	TRBJ2-7	.	TGTGCCAGCACCAATAACGGGGGGGGAGTCTACGAGCAGTACTTC	CASTNNGGGVYEQYF
TRBD2	TRBV11-2	TRBJ2-7	.	TGTGCCAGCAGCTTTGCGTTAGTGGGGGGGGGTTACGAGCAGTACTTC	CASSFALVGGGYEQYF
TRBD2	TRBV7-9	TRBJ2-7	once	TGTGCCAGCAGCTTAGTCGGGGGGAACGAGCAGTACTTC	CASSLVGGNEQYF
.	TRBV28	TRBJ2-1	.	TGTGCCAGCAGTTTTATTAAATCCAGTGAGCAGTTCTTC	CASSFIKSSEQFF
.	TRBV6-6	TRBJ1-5	.	TGTGCCAGCAGTTACTCGGGTCAAAGGAGGGGTCAGCCCCAGCATTTT	CASSYSGQRRGQPQHF
.	TRBV27	TRBJ1-1	.	TGTGCCAGCAGTTTAGATCTAGGCACTGAAGCTTTCTTT	CASSLDLGTEAFF
.	TRBV12-5	TRBJ1-1	.	TGTGCTAGTGGTTTGGTAGATTCTATAGTTGAGCGCGGGGTGATTGAAGCTTTCTTT	CASGLVDSIVERGVIEAFF
.	TRBV7-9	TRBJ1-1	.	TGTGCCAGTTCGATTTATGTCCAGGGCGAAGCTTTCTTT	CASSIYVQGEAFF
TRBD2	TRBV5-1	TRBJ2-1	.	TGCGCCAGCAGGATAGAAGGGGGACTAGCATGGGATGAGCAGTTCTTC	CASRIEGGLAWDEQFF
TRBD2	TRBV7-6	TRBJ2-3	.	TGTGCCAGCAGCTTAGCCCGGGAGGGCACAGATACGCAGTATTTT	CASSLAREGTDTQYF
TRBD1	TRBV5-6	TRBJ1-2	.	TGTGCCAGCAGCTTGTGGGGGCGGGGACAGCTAAGGAGGGATGGCTACACCTTC	CASSLWGRGQLRRDGYTF
.	TRBV18	TRBJ2-3	.	TGTGCCAGCTCACCACCGGGGCGTAACACAGATACGCAGTATTTT	CASSPPGRNTDTQYF
.	TRBV13	TRBJ1-2	.	TGTGCCAGCAGCTTATTAGGACCACGAGAGGGCTATGGCTACACCTTC	CASSLLGPREGYGYTF
.	TRBV7-9	TRBJ2-5	.	TGTGCCGGCAAGCGGAGTGACCAAGAGACCCAGTACTTC	CAGKRSDQETQYF
.	TRBV7-2	TRBJ1-3	.	TGTGCCAGCAGCTACTTCGCGGGGCCAAATTCTGGAAACACCATATATTTT	CASSYFAGPNSGNTIYF